What follows are 22 T cell receptor beta chains derived from one specimen sequenced in a study of T cell repertoires in cytomegalovirus infection. Antigens of these TCRs are unknown. TCRdb itself ran the reads through MiXCR, one entry per CDR3 protein. The data show about 920,000 distinct CDR3 sequences, around 29% seen once. Source: cultured CD8+ T cells from PBMCs, taken from culture after CMV antigen stimulation. The source is a human donor in good health (CMV status not recorded). Some clones in this sample may be carry-over from other donors' samples.

Details on this clonotype: A much larger clonotype is one base distant, so this may be a read error. The V and J genes are TRBV7-8 and TRBJ2-2, with D perhaps assigned TRBD1 or TRBD2 (5 bases each). The CDR3 has 16 residues. Germline CDR1 and CDR2: SGHVS and FQNEAQ. Here the CDR3 DNA reads TGTGCCAGCAGCTTCCTGGGACGGATTAACACCGGGGAGCTGATTTTT. This encodes CASSFLGRINTGELIF.

The chain has TRBV3-1 and TRBJ2-3; D is undetermined. Trimming took off 0 bases at V and 0 bases at J, with 7 bases between the two ends. The CDR3 length is 15 residues. The germline V gene encodes CDR1 LGHDT and CDR2 YNNKEL (reference sequence). The CDR3 region has the DNA TGTGCCAGCAGCCAAGATCTGACAAGCACAGATACGCAGTATTTT. Amino acids: CASSQDLTSTDTQYF.

The chain joins TRBV4-1 to TRBJ2-7, with TRBD2 matching 11 bases. V gave up 0 bases and J gave up 3 bases; unmatched junction bases: 7. The CDR3 has 17 amino acids. Germline lookup yields CDR1 MGHRA and CDR2 YSYEKL. CDR3 residues: CASSQDWLAGGLYEQYF. The CDR3 DNA sequence: TGCGCCAGCAGCCAAGATTGGCTAGCGGGGGGACTCTACGAGCAGTACTTC.

This clonotype was seen a handful of times. V is TRBV6-2 or TRBV6-3 and J is TRBJ2-7, with TRBD1 as a possible D gene (5 bases). Per the germline V gene, CDR1 is MNHEY and CDR2 is SVGEGT. V lost 4 bases and J lost 6, with 16 bases in between. CDR3 length equals 14 residues. The CDR3 DNA reads as TGTGCCAGCAGTTCCTTGGGGCTGGAGATCGAGCAGTACGTC. Protein sequence: CASSSLGLEIEQYV.

As for this clonotype: A much larger clone sits a single nucleotide away, making a read error possible. The chain joins TRBV7-6 to TRBJ1-5; D is uncertain. The germline V gene has CDR1 SGHVS and CDR2 FNYEAQ. This CDR3 region has 13 residues. The CDR3 spells CANSPDLTQPQHF. CDR3 nucleotides: TGTGCCAACAGCCCGGACCTCACTCAGCCCCAGCATTTT.

The gene calls are TRBV27 and TRBJ2-1, with D perhaps TRBD2 (5 bases). This CDR3 has 17 residues. Germline-derived CDR1 and CDR2 are MNHEY and SMNVEV (reference sequence). V was clipped by 4 bases and J by 7 bases, with 23 bases between them. CDR3 nucleotide sequence: TGTGCCAGCAGTTGGGTCCCAGGACCAAGAACGGGGAATGAGCAGTTCTTC. Its translation is CASSWVPGPRTGNEQFF.

Many counts were recorded for this clonotype. The chain joins TRBV4-1 to TRBJ2-5; perhaps TRBD2 as D (5 bases). CDR1 MGHRA and CDR2 YSYEKL come from the germline V gene. This CDR3 comprises 16 residues. V gave up 3 bases and J gave up 0 bases, with 14 bases separating them. The CDR3 region is CASSHGSWEHQETQYF. The DNA of the CDR3 is TGCGCCAGCAGCCACGGGTCCTGGGAGCACCAAGAGACCCAGTACTTC.

The J gene is TRBJ2-2, the V gene TRBV6-1; D remains ambiguous. The CDR3 is made up of 14 amino acids. CDR1 and CDR2 (germline): MNHNS, SASEGT. The V end lost 4 bases, the J end lost 1 base, and 7 bases lay between the germline ends. The CDR3 loop reads CASSGRGNTGELFF. CDR3 nucleotide sequence: TGTGCCAGCAGTGGACGAGGGAACACCGGGGAGCTGTTTTTT.

The V and J genes are TRBV4-3 and TRBJ2-1, with D possibly matching TRBD1 (6 bases). This CDR3 is 17 amino acids long. The V gene's germline CDR1 is LGHNA and CDR2 YSLEER. The V gene lost 1 base and the J gene lost 0 bases, with 13 bases spanning the gap. CDR3 sequence: CASSQALGQFSYNEQFF. The CDR3 nucleotides are TGCGCCAGCAGCCAAGCCCTAGGACAGTTCTCCTACAATGAGCAGTTCTTC.

This clonotype was found many times. The chain uses TRBV7-9 and TRBJ2-7; 7 bases agree with TRBD1. There are 16 residues in the CDR3. CDR1 and CDR2 (germline): SEHNR, FQNEAQ (reference sequence). The ends lost 3 bases at V and 0 bases at J; junction bases unmatched: 8. CDR3 sequence (DNA): TGTGCCAGCAGCTTGGTCCTAGGACAGGCCTCCTACGAGCAGTACTTC. Protein sequence: CASSLVLGQASYEQYF.

The chain employs TRBV6-6 and TRBJ2-5, with TRBD2 matching 7 bases. This CDR3 contains 18 residues. Germline V gene data show CDR1 as MNHNY and CDR2 as SVGAGI (reference sequence). V dropped 5 bases and J dropped 0; count of bases not matched to a gene: 15. This CDR3 is CASSQLHSGTTYQETQYF. The CDR3, as DNA: TGTGCCAGCAGTCAACTTCATTCCGGGACTACGTACCAAGAGACCCAGTACTTC.

The chain combines TRBV12-3 or TRBV12-4 with TRBJ2-3, with D uncertain. CDR3 length: 15 residues. Between the trimmed V and J ends, which lost 3 bases and 3 bases, there was a span of 13 bases. Here the CDR3 DNA reads TGTGCCAGCAGTTTCGGAAGGTTTGGGACAGATACGCAGTATTTT. This translates into CASSFGRFGTDTQYF.

This sequence joins TRBV6-6 and TRBJ1-2; the D gene is possibly TRBD1 (6 bases). Between the trimmed V and J ends, which lost 0 bases and 8 bases, there was a span of 13 bases. Germline CDR1 is MNHNY and CDR2 is SVGAGI (reference sequence). The CDR3 extends over 14 amino acids. DNA for the CDR3: TGTGCCAGCAGTTACTCGTGGGGGGCGCAAGGCTACACCTTC. Encoded protein: CASSYSWGAQGYTF.

Regarding this clonotype: Being one base from a much bigger clone, this may be a read error. The chain joins TRBV6-1 to TRBJ2-5, with D perhaps TRBD1 (6 bases). Germline V gene sequence: CDR1 MNHNS, CDR2 SASEGT. The CDR3 length is 17 residues. The CDR3 sequence: CVSSVHLTTGQGETQYF. In DNA form, the CDR3 reads TGTGTCAGCAGTGTGCACTTAACGACAGGACAAGGGGAGACCCAGTACTTC.

In this sample, this clonotype turned up a few times. The chain links TRBV15 to TRBJ1-2; TRBD1 matches at 7 bases. Unmatched junction bases numbered 10, after V lost 1 base and J lost 2 bases. Germline CDR1 reads LNHNV; CDR2 reads YYDKDF (reference sequence). The CDR3 length is 17 residues. The CDR3 sequence is CATSRVPTGDMNYGYTF. The CDR3 DNA reads as TGTGCCACCAGCAGAGTCCCCACAGGGGATATGAACTATGGCTACACCTTC.

This chain joins TRBV15 and TRBJ2-2, with D possibly TRBD2 on 5 matching bases. V was trimmed by 5 bases and J by 6 bases, leaving 13 bases between them. The CDR3 has 14 amino acids. Germline CDR1 reads LNHNV; CDR2 reads YYDKDF (reference sequence). CDR3 DNA: TGTGCCACCAGCTTTCGGGGAGAGGCCGGGGAGCTGTTTTTT. It encodes CATSFRGEAGELFF.

A note on this clonotype: A much bigger clone sits one base away, suggesting this may be a read error. The V and J genes are TRBV4-1 and TRBJ1-1; no firm D call. The germline V gene has CDR1 MGHRA and CDR2 YSYEKL. The CDR3 loop spans 13 amino acids. Trimming cost V 0 bases and J 2 bases, with 4 bases left between them. The CDR3: CASSQDINTEAFF. CDR3 nucleotide sequence: TGCGCCAGCAGCCAAGACATAAACACTGAAGCTTTCTTT.

V usage is TRBV6-5 and J usage is TRBJ2-3; D unresolved. Germline CDR1 reads MNHEY; CDR2 reads SVGAGI. This CDR3 region has 13 residues. Trimming took 6 bases from V and 1 from J, leaving 8 bases between them. CDR3 region: CASRALGTDTQYF. CDR3 bases: TGTGCCAGCAGGGCCCTCGGCACAGATACGCAGTATTTT.

This clonotype was recorded at least ten times. The rearrangement uses TRBV6-1 and TRBJ1-1; 7 nucleotides align to TRBD1. In germline, CDR1 is MNHNS, CDR2 SASEGT. V shed 1 base and J 0 bases; nucleotides not matched to a gene: 11. CDR3 length: 18 residues. The CDR3 sequence is CASSEGETGRALNTEAFF. As DNA, the CDR3 is TGTGCCAGCAGTGAAGGAGAGACAGGGAGAGCCTTGAACACTGAAGCTTTCTTT.

CDR3 DNA: TGCGCCAGCAGCCAAGTCGGGGCCGTTAATGAAAAACTGTTTTTT. This translates into CASSQVGAVNEKLFF. The chain joins TRBV4-1 to TRBJ1-4, with TRBD1 as a possible D gene (5 bases). Germline-derived CDR1 and CDR2 are MGHRA and YSYEKL. V was clipped by 1 base and J by 4 bases, with 10 bases between them. This CDR3 has 15 amino acids.

This clonotype was seen only a few times. The V call is TRBV6-5, the J call TRBJ2-2; 9 bases match TRBD1. This CDR3 contains 18 residues. V lost 2 bases and J lost 3; bases outside the gene matches: 10. Germline V CDR1 and CDR2: MNHEY, SVGAGI. DNA for the CDR3: TGTGCCAGCAGTTACGTAGTACCGGGACAGGGATACACCGGGGAGCTGTTTTTT. Protein sequence: CASSYVVPGQGYTGELFF.

The chain is built from TRBV11-3 and TRBJ2-1; 9 bases align to TRBD2. The germline CDR1 and CDR2 sequences are SGHNT and YENEEA. The CDR3 is 14 amino acids. V was clipped by 8 bases and J by 2 bases; unmatched bases: 4. CDR3 region: CASGQRGAYNEQFF. As DNA, the CDR3 is TGTGCCAGCGGTCAGCGGGGGGCCTACAATGAGCAGTTCTTC.